This T cell receptor (beta chain) was retrieved from a study of T cell clonotyping in hematopoietic cell transplantation. Regarding the study as a whole: Few recipient clonotypes overlapped donors; over 95% were de novo at given depth.

Deletions cut 4 bases from V and 6 bases from J, with 9 bases between. Germline V gene data show CDR1 as MRHNA and CDR2 as SNTAGT. The CDR3 contains 12 residues. Some clones are missing from TCRdb's copy, which holds only in-frame ones; the method was immunoSEQ multiplex PCR. The sample records some 5,000 clones, roughly 91% being singletons. Blood collection times were about day -28 and days 30, 100, 180 posttransplant. A note on this clone: As yet, its antigen is unknown.

This clonotype was sampled from a male patient aged 70-79 years who had an allogeneic stem cell transplant from an unrelated donor, so T cells may come from the graft donor. Some clones in this sample may be carry-over from other donors' samples. The material was peripheral blood mononuclear cells, obtained 100 days after allogeneic stem cell transplant. The V gene is TRBV6-4, the J gene TRBJ1-1; D uncertain. CDR3 DNA sequence: TGTGCCAGCAGTGCCGGATTTGCTGAAGCTTTCTTT. The encoded protein is CASSAGFAEAFF.